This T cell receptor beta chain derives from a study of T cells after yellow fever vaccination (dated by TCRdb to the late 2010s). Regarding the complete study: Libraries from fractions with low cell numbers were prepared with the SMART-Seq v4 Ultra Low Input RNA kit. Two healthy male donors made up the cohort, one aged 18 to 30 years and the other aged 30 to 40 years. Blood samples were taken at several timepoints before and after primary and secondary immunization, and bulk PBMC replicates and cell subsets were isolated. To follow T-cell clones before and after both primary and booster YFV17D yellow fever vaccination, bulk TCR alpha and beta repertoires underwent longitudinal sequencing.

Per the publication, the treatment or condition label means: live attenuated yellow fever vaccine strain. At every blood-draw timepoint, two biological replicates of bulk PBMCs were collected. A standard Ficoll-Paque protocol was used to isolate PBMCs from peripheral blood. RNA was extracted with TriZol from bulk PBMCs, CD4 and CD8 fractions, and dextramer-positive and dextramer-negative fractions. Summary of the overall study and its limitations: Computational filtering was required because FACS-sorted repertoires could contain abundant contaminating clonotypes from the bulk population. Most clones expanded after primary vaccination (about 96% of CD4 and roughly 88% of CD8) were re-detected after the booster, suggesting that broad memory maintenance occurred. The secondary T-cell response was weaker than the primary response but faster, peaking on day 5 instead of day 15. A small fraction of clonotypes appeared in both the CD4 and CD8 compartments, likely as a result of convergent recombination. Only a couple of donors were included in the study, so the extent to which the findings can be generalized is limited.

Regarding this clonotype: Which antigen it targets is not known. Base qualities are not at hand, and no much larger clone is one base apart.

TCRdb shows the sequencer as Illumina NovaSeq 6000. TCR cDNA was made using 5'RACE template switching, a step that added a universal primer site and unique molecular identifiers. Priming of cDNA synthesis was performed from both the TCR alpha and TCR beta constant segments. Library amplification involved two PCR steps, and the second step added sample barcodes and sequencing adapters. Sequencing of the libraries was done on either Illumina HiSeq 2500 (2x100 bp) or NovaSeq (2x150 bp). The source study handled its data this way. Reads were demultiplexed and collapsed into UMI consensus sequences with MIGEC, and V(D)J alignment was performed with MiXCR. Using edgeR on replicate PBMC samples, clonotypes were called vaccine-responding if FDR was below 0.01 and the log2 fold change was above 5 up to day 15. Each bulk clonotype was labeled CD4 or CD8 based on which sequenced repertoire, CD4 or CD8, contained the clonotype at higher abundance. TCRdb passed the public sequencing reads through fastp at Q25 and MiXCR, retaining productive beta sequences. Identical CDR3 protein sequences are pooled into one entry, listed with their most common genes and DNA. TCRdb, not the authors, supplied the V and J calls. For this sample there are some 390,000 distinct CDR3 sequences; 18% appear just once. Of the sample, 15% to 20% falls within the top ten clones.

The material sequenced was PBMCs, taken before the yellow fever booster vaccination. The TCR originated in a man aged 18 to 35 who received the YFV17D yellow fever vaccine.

The CDR3 has the sequence CASLGAGNTEAFF. The nucleotide sequence reads TGCGCCAGCCTTGGGGCAGGGAACACTGAAGCTTTCTTT. The chain couples TRBV10-2 to TRBJ1-1; a weak D assignment points to TRBD1 (5 bases agree). Counted from cysteine to phenylalanine, this CDR3 has 13 amino acids. Only CDR3 DNA is held: 39 bases, read in frame from base 1. The germline V gene specifies WSHSY as CDR1 and SAAADI as CDR2. V is reduced by 8 bases and J by 1 base, leaving a spacing of 11 bases between them.